Listed below are T cell receptor beta chains from one sample, sequenced in a study of shared clonotypes between healthy human individuals. TCRdb's copy holds only in-frame clones and misses some; the assay was immunoSEQ multiplex PCR. The table records just over 95,000 clones, roughly two thirds of them present only once. The sample was memory CD8+ T cells sorted from blood. These receptors were collected from a man aged 25 to 45 in good health. Each CDR3 is given without its conserved first and last residue. D genes are given only for firm matches.

v_gene: TRBV28; j_gene: TRBJ2-7; d_gene: -; CDR3aa: ASRAGHNYEQY
v_gene: TRBV28; j_gene: TRBJ2-7; d_gene: -; CDR3aa: ASSLNLAYEQY
v_gene: TRBV9; j_gene: TRBJ2-7; d_gene: TRBD2; CDR3aa: ASSVGAGGGFDEQY
v_gene: TRBV28; j_gene: TRBJ1-5; d_gene: -; CDR3aa: ASSRDSNQPQH
v_gene: TRBV19; j_gene: TRBJ2-3; d_gene: -; CDR3aa: ASTREPTGTDTQY
v_gene: TRBV5-1; j_gene: TRBJ2-1; d_gene: -; CDR3aa: ASSLRGGASYNEQF
v_gene: TRBV27; j_gene: TRBJ2-7; d_gene: -; CDR3aa: ASSLVGPYEQY
v_gene: TRBV2; j_gene: TRBJ1-4; d_gene: -; CDR3aa: ATQEDSQWEKLF
v_gene: TRBV6-5; j_gene: TRBJ2-7; d_gene: -; CDR3aa: ASKWGKSSYEQY
v_gene: TRBV6-6; j_gene: TRBJ2-1; d_gene: TRBD2; CDR3aa: ASSDSTSGSNEQF
v_gene: TRBV6-4; j_gene: TRBJ2-1; d_gene: -; CDR3aa: ASSDLSGNYNEQF
v_gene: TRBV19; j_gene: TRBJ2-1; d_gene: TRBD2; CDR3aa: ASTPGGLGFYNEQF
v_gene: TRBV7-8; j_gene: TRBJ2-1; d_gene: -; CDR3aa: ASSLPGHNEQF
v_gene: TRBV4-1; j_gene: TRBJ2-3; d_gene: -; CDR3aa: ASSPRPGTDTQY
v_gene: TRBV7-3; j_gene: TRBJ2-5; d_gene: -; CDR3aa: ASSFKGAETQY
v_gene: TRBV4-3; j_gene: TRBJ2-7; d_gene: -; CDR3aa: ASSQDLGDYEQY
v_gene: TRBV28; j_gene: TRBJ2-7; d_gene: TRBD2; CDR3aa: ASSSGTTYEQY
v_gene: TRBV5-1; j_gene: TRBJ2-3; d_gene: -; CDR3aa: ASSLDPAVGDTQY
v_gene: TRBV10-1; j_gene: TRBJ2-2; d_gene: TRBD1; CDR3aa: ASSTGTDTGELF
v_gene: TRBV15; j_gene: TRBJ2-7; d_gene: -; CDR3aa: ATSQDQSHEQY
v_gene: TRBV9; j_gene: TRBJ2-1; d_gene: -; CDR3aa: ASSGNEQF
v_gene: TRBV6-6; j_gene: TRBJ1-1; d_gene: TRBD1; CDR3aa: ASSKGQGFTEAF
v_gene: TRBV7-9; j_gene: TRBJ2-3; d_gene: TRBD2; CDR3aa: ASSGPTSPSTDTQY
v_gene: TRBV6-6; j_gene: TRBJ2-5; d_gene: -; CDR3aa: ASSWAAVETQY
v_gene: TRBV7-9; j_gene: TRBJ1-1; d_gene: TRBD1; CDR3aa: ASSLGWVGGQGRTF
v_gene: TRBV11-3; j_gene: TRBJ2-1; d_gene: -; CDR3aa: ASSLGPNNEQF
v_gene: TRBV25-1; j_gene: TRBJ2-3; d_gene: TRBD2; CDR3aa: ASSNWREKDTQY
v_gene: TRBV7-9; j_gene: TRBJ1-2; d_gene: -; CDR3aa: ASSFEEDGYT
v_gene: TRBV27; j_gene: TRBJ2-3; d_gene: -; CDR3aa: ASSPSTGVRTQY
v_gene: TRBV25-1; j_gene: TRBJ2-5; d_gene: -; CDR3aa: ASSDTQGAGTSPETQY
v_gene: TRBV28; j_gene: TRBJ2-1; d_gene: TRBD2; CDR3aa: ASSPQGTSDEQF
v_gene: TRBV28; j_gene: TRBJ2-7; d_gene: TRBD2; CDR3aa: ASRETSGSGYEQY
v_gene: TRBV9; j_gene: TRBJ1-3; d_gene: -; CDR3aa: ASSVSGGGPHSGNTIY
v_gene: TRBV4-1; j_gene: TRBJ2-7; d_gene: TRBD1; CDR3aa: ASSQRTGKNEQY
v_gene: TRBV7-2; j_gene: TRBJ2-7; d_gene: TRBD2; CDR3aa: ASSPSGRAYEQY
v_gene: TRBV11-1; j_gene: TRBJ2-3; d_gene: TRBD2; CDR3aa: ASSGGLGTDTQY
v_gene: TRBV27; j_gene: TRBJ2-7; d_gene: -; CDR3aa: ASSSGRFGEQY